This TCR beta chain appears in the sequencing data of a study of molecular identifiers for immune sequencing clone quantification. The study's findings and limits: Clonotypes surpassing 20 RNA copies contained over 97% of effector molecules, versus under 1% in naive cells.

Library preparation followed earlier protocols using designated TCR primers. TCRdb recomputed calls from the PCR reads with MiXCR, one row per CDR3 protein. The table has approximately 320,000 distinct CDR3 sequences, over 20% seen once. Source material for naive CD8 libraries was roughly 20,000 to 1,100,000 sorted cells, with 10%, 30% or 50% RNA. When naive CD8 T cells were sorted, they were gated as CD8+CD4-CCR7+CD45RA+. This clonotype was seen only a few times. What it recognizes is unknown. Per germline, CDR1 MDHEN and CDR2 SYDVKM. The CDR3 runs 13 residues. Deletions cut 3 bases from V and 5 bases from J, with 10 bases between.

The sequencing sample was made of naive CD8+ T cells from blood, with Jurkat cell RNA spiked in. Subset: FACS-sorted CD8+CD4-CCR7+CD45RA+ naive T cells. This rearrangement joins TRBV28 to TRBJ1-1, with TRBD1 as a possible D gene (5 bases). The source of this sequence is a human donor in good health. Some libraries in this study had Jurkat cell RNA spiked in. The CDR3 DNA sequence: TGTGCCAGCAGTTTCGCAGGGAGGACTGAAGCTTTCTTT. Amino acid sequence: CASSFAGRTEAFF.